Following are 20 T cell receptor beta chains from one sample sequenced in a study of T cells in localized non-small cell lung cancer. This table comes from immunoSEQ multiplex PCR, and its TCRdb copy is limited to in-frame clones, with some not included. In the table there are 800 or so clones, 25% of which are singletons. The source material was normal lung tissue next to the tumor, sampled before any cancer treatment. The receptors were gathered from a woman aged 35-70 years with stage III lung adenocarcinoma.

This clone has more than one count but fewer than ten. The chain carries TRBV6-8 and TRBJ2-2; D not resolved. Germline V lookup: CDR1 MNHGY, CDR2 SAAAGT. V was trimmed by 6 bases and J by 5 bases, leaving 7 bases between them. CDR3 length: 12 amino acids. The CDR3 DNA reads TGTGCCAGCAGGCGGCTAACCGGGGAGCTGTTTTTT. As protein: CASRRLTGELFF.

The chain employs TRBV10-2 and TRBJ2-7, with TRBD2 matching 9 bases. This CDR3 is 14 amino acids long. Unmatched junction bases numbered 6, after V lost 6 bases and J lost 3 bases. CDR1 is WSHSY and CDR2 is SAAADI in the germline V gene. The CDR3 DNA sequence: TGCGCCAGCAGCGGACTAGCGTTATTCTACGAGCAGTACTTC. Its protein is CASSGLALFYEQYF.

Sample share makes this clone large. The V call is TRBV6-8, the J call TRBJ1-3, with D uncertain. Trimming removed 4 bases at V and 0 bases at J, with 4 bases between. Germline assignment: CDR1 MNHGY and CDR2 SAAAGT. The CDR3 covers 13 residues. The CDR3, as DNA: TGTGCCAGCAGTTTAACCTCTGGAAACACCATATATTTT. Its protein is CASSLTSGNTIYF.

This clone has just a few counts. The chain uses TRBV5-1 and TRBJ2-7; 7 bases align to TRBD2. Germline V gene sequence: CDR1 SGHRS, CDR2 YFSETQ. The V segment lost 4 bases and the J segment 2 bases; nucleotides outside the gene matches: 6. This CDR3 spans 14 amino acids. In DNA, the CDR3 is TGCGCCAGCAGCCCCGCAGGACTAGCCTACGAGCAGTACTTC. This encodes CASSPAGLAYEQYF.

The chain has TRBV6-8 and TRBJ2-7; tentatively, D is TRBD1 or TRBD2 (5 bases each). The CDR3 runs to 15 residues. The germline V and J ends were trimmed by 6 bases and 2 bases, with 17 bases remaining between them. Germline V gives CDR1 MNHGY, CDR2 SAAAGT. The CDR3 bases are TGTGCCAGCAGAATAACCTGGGACCCGACCTACGAGCAGTACTTC. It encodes CASRITWDPTYEQYF.

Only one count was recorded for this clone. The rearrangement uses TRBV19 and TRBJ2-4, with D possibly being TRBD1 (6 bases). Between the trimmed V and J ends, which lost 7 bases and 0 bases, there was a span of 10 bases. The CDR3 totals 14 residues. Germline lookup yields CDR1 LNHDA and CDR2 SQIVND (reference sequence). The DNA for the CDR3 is TGTGCCAGTACGGCAGGGGTAGCCAAAAACATTCAGTACTTC. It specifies CASTAGVAKNIQYF. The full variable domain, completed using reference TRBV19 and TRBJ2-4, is DGGITQSPKYLFRKEGQNVTLSCEQNLNHDAMYWYRQDPGQGLRLIYYSQIVNDFQKGDIAEGYSVSREKKESFPLTVTSAQKNPTAFYLCASTAGVAKNIQYFGAGTRLSVL.

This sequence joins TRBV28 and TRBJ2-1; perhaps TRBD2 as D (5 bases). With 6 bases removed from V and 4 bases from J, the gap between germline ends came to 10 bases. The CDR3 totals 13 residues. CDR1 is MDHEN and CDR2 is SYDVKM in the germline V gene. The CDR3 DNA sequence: TGTGCCAGCAGACTTCCGGGATACAATGAGCAGTTCTTC. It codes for CASRLPGYNEQFF.

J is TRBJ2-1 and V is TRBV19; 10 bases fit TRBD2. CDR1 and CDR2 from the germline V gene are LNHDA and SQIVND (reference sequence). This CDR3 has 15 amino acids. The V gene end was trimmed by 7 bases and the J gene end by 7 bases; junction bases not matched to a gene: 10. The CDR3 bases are TGTGCCAGTAAACAGCGGGGGGGTGCAGGGAATGAGCAGTTCTTC. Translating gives CASKQRGGAGNEQFF.

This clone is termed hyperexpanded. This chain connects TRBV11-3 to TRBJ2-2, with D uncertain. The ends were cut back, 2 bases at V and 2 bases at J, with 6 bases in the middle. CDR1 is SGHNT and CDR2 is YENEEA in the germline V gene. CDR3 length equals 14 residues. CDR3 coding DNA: TGTGCCAGCAGCTTAAATCCAAACACCGGGGAGCTGTTTTTT. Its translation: CASSLNPNTGELFF.

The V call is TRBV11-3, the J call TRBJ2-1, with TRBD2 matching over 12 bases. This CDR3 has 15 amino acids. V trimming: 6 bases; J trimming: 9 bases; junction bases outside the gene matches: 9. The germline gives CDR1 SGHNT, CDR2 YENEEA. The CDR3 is CASSILAGGWGEQFF. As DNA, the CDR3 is TGTGCCAGCAGTATCCTAGCGGGAGGGTGGGGTGAGCAGTTCTTC.

CDR3 region: CASSPQTGQYNTEAFF. CDR3 sequence (DNA): TGCGCCAGCAGCCCCCAAACGGGACAGTACAACACTGAAGCTTTCTTT. V and J are TRBV5-1 and TRBJ1-1, with 7 bases lining up with TRBD1. Germline values: CDR1 SGHRS, CDR2 YFSETQ. V was pared by 4 bases and J by 2 bases, with 11 bases of the junction left unmatched. The length of the CDR3 is 16 residues.

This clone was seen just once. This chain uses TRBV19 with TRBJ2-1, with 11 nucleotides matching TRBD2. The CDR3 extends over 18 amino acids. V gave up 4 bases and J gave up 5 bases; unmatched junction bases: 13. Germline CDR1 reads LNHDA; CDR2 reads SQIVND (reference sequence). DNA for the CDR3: TGTGCCAGTAGTAGTGCGGGGATTCGACTAGCGGGAAACAATGAGCAGTTCTTC. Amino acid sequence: CASSSAGIRLAGNNEQFF.

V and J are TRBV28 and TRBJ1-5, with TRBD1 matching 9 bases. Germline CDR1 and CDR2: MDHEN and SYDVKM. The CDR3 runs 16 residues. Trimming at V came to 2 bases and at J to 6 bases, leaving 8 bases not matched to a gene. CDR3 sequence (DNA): TGTGCCAGCAGTTTACCTACCGGACAGGGGATTCAGCCCCAGCATTTT. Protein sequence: CASSLPTGQGIQPQHF.

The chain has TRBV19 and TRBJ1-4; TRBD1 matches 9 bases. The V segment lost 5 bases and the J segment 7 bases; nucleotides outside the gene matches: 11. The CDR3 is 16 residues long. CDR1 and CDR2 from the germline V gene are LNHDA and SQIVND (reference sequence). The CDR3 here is CASSSLTGGIFEKLFF. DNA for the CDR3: TGTGCCAGTAGTTCACTCACAGGGGGCATATTTGAAAAACTGTTTTTT.

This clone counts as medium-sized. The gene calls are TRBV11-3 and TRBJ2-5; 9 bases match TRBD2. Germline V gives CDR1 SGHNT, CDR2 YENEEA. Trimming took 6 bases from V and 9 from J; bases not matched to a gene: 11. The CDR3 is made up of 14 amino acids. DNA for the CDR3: TGTGCCAGCAGTTTGACTAGCGGTCTAGGGGCCCAGTACTTC. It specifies CASSLTSGLGAQYF.

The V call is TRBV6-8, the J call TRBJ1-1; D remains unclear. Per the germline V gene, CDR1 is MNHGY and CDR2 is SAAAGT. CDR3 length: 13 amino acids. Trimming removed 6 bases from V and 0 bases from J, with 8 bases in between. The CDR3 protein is CASRKAMNTEAFF. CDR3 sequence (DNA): TGTGCCAGCAGGAAGGCGATGAACACTGAAGCTTTCTTT.

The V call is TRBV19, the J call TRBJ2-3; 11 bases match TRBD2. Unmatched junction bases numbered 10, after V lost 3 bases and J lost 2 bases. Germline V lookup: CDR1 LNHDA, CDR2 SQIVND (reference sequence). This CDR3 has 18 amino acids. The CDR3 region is CASSILLAGGYSTDTQYF. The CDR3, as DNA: TGTGCCAGTAGTATTTTGCTAGCGGGAGGATACTCCACAGATACGCAGTATTTT. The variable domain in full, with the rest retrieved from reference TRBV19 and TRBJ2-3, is DGGITQSPKYLFRKEGQNVTLSCEQNLNHDAMYWYRQDPGQGLRLIYYSQIVNDFQKGDIAEGYSVSREKKESFPLTVTSAQKNPTAFYLCASSILLAGGYSTDTQYFGPGTRLTVL.

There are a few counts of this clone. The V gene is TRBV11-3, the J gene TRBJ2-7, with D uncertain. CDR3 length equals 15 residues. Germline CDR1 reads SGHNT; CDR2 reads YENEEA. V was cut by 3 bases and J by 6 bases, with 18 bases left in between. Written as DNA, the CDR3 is TGTGCCAGCAGCTTGTCGGTCTGGCCTCTTGGCGAGCAGTACTTC. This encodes CASSLSVWPLGEQYF.

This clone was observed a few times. This chain's CDR3 is CASSHSTGGNYNEQFF. In DNA form, the CDR3 reads TGTGCCAGCAGCCATTCGACAGGGGGGAACTACAATGAGCAGTTCTTC. This chain links TRBV11-3 with TRBJ2-1; 9 nucleotides line up with TRBD1. The CDR3 length is 16 residues. Germline-derived CDR1 and CDR2 are SGHNT and YENEEA. Trimming took 5 bases from V and 3 from J; bases not matched to a gene: 8.

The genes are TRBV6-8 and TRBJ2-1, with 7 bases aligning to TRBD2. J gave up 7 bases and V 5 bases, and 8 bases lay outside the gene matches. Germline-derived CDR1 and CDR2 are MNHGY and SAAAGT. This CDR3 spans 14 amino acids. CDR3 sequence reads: CASSVGRDSNEQFF. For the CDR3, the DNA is TGTGCCAGCAGTGTAGGGAGGGATAGTAATGAGCAGTTCTTC.